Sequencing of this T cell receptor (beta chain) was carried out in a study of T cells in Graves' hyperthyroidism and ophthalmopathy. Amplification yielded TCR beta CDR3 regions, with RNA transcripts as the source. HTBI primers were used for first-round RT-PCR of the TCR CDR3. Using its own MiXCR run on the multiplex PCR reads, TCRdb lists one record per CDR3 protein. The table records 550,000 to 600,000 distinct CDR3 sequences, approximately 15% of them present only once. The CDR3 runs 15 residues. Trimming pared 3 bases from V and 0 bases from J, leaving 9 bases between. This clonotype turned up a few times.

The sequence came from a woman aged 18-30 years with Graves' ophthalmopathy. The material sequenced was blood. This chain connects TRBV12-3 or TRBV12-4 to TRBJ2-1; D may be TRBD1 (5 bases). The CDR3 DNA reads TGTGCCAGCAGTTTCCAGGGTAGCTCCTACAATGAGCAGTTCTTC. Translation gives CASSFQGSSYNEQFF.